The subject of this entry is one TCR beta chain. This clonotype was seen ten or more times. Its antigen is unknown. No base-level quality is on record; no much larger clone is a single base apart. V loses 4 bases, J loses 3 bases, and the germline ends lie 10 bases apart. From the cysteine up to the phenylalanine, the CDR3 has a length of 12 residues. This entry keeps only the CDR3 DNA: 36 bases, framed from base 1. Taken from the germline V gene (reference sequence), the CDR1 and CDR2 loops are DFQATT and SNEGSKA. The entry originates in a study of T cells in Graves' hyperthyroidism and ophthalmopathy (dated by TCRdb to 2018 to 2020). The study in broad terms: Peripheral blood samples were taken at initial diagnosis, before any treatment was given. The paper describes TCR Vbeta CDR3 sequencing of around 130 peripheral blood samples, made up of 40 to 45 ophthalmopathy patients, roughly 80 hyperthyroidism patients and about 17 progressor patients. A discovery cohort of roughly 100 patients, about 40 with Graves' ophthalmopathy and roughly 59 with stable Graves' hyperthyroidism, was used to find distinguishing TCR V-J signatures. After blood sampling, hyperthyroidism patients were treated with methimazole at a starting dose of 30 mg daily, and ophthalmopathy patients were treated with high-dose intravenous methylprednisolone. For training and testing, the 95 to 100 patients in the discovery cohort were randomly divided in a 7:3 ratio. In addition, the study compared T-cell repertoires in thyroid tissue and in blood from 6 or 7 Graves' hyperthyroidism patients. Prospective prediction of ophthalmopathy was tested in an independent validation cohort of 18 to 20 hyperthyroidism patients and 17 patients who later progressed to ophthalmopathy. Study-wide conclusions, independent of this receptor: Ophthalmopathy was separated from stable hyperthyroidism by a 13 V-J signature model, with around 88% sensitivity and about 81% specificity obtained in cross-validation and 80%/75% obtained in testing. Most expanded thyroid clonotypes (frequency above 0.001) were also found in blood, which suggests that blood repertoires may mirror thyroid immune responses. No statistical method was used to set the sample size in advance, and investigators knew the group allocation. In validation, progression to ophthalmopathy was predicted by the model with roughly 69% sensitivity and 72.22% specificity, a median of about 6 months before onset.

TCR beta CDR3 regions were amplified from RNA transcripts. The first round of RT-PCR for the TCR CDR3 was performed with the HTBI primer set and the Qiagen OneStep RT-PCR kit. The libraries were constructed in a second round of multiplex PCR and then size-selected and purified. The libraries were sequenced on an Illumina HiSeq2000 using paired-end 100 bp reads. The authors processed their data as follows. SOAPnuke was used to process the raw data, throwing out any read that contained adapters or uncalled bases, had a mean Phred below 15, or lacked an exact constant-primer or identifier match. High-quality paired reads were merged using COPE v1.2.5, and each unique nucleotide sequence was defined as a clonotype. Clonotypes were aligned to IMGT TRBV, TRBD and TRBJ reference segments using MiTCR v1.1. Analysis was restricted to V-J combinations with a frequency above 0.0001, which covered 98% to 99.2% of repertoires. A TCS score was defined as the ratio of F50 (clonal expansion) to E x V (chaos), with BLOSUM62-based TCRdist applied between CDR3 peptides within each V-J. Welch's t-statistics and random forest reduced approximately 520 V-J features to about 13, which were used in a naive Bayes classifier (R e1071). TCRdb handled the public reads itself, with Q25 trimming in fastp and clone calling in MiXCR, and kept productive beta chains. For every CDR3 protein sequence, its rows merge into one entry that carries the most common genes and DNA. The V and J calls reflect TCRdb's pipeline rather than the authors' work. For this sample there are a few hundred thousand distinct CDR3 sequences; 15% to 18% appear just once. The top ten clones comprise less than 9.5% of the sample.

Stable Graves' hyperthyroidism was defined as the absence of progression to ophthalmopathy over 18 months of follow-up. Hyperthyroidism patients were newly diagnosed, with disease duration under 2 months, and aged 18 to 65 years. Exclusion was applied to patients with uncontrolled infections, other autoimmune diseases, pregnancy or lactation. Diagnoses were based on clinical symptoms, serum thyroxine and TRAb, thyroid ultrasound and orbital computed tomography. PBMCs were separated from around 9.1 ml of fresh peripheral blood using Ficoll-Paque density gradient centrifugation. Trizol reagent was used to extract total RNA, and RNA quality was then checked on an Agilent 2100 Bioanalyzer.

This sequence originates from a woman aged 25 to 39 with Graves' hyperthyroidism. Sequences were obtained from blood. The rearrangement combines TRBV20-1 with TRBJ2-7; D gene: possibly TRBD2, on 6 matching bases. The nucleotide sequence reads as follows: TGCAGTGCTACGGGACTGTACTACGAGCAGTACTTC. Its coded protein is CSATGLYYEQYF.